This T cell receptor (beta chain) originates from a study of cytomegalovirus exposure and HLA in healthy donors. Germline lookup yields CDR1 MGHDK and CDR2 SYGVNS. Germline trimming cut 2 bases from V and 11 bases from J; bases unmatched to any gene: 14. The CDR3 is 16 amino acids. PCR amplification relied on 60 Vbeta primers (plus 13 Jbeta primers). The repertoire was sequenced with immunoSEQ multiplex PCR; TCRdb's copy has only in-frame clones and lacks some. The listing records over 100,000 clones. Study observations and caveats: Analyzed later, association rates of TCRs varied across HLA loci, with DRB1 most and HLA-C fewest. The classifier, whose performance was assessed in both the original and validation cohorts, reportedly diagnosed cytomegalovirus status with high specificity and sensitivity. In vitro confirmation showed a few CMV-associated chains to be CMV antigen specific.

Note on this clone: Its antigen is undetermined.

The receptor comes from a man younger than 35 in good health and CMV-seronegative. Sequencing was carried out using PBMCs. The chain links TRBV25-1 to TRBJ2-3; TRBD1 agrees at 9 bases. This CDR3 reads CASSENLGQGPLGQYF. DNA of the CDR3: TGTGCCAGCAGTGAAAATCTGGGACAGGGACCTTTGGGGCAGTATTTT. The full variable domain, completed using reference TRBV25-1 and TRBJ2-3, is EADIYQTPRYLVIGTGKKITLECSQTMGHDKMYWYQQDPGMELHLIHYSYGVNSTEKGDLSSESTVSRIRTEHFPLTLESARPSHTSQYLCASSENLGQGPLGQYFGPGTRLTVL.